The 8 T cell receptor beta chains below were found in one sample sequenced in a study of blood T cell repertoires in COVID-19. Sequencing was performed with immunoSEQ multiplex PCR; in TCRdb, only in-frame clones are kept and a portion is missing. The sample lists 50,000 to 75,000 clones; about 90% were seen once. The sample was peripheral blood. These TCRs come from a man older than 75 in a cohort sampled during active COVID-19.

This sequence joins TRBV6-6 and TRBJ1-6; 7 positions match TRBD1. The ends lost 3 bases at V and 6 bases at J; junction bases unmatched: 5. Germline values: CDR1 MNHNY, CDR2 SVGAGI (reference sequence). This CDR3 is 15 amino acids long. The CDR3 is CASSYRDRLNSPLHF. CDR3 nucleotide sequence: TGTGCCAGCAGTTATAGGGACAGACTTAATTCACCCCTCCACTTT.

The chain joins TRBV27 to TRBJ2-1; TRBD1 is a possible D gene (5 bases). Trimming took off 0 bases at V and 0 bases at J, with 9 bases between the two ends. The germline V gene encodes CDR1 MNHEY and CDR2 SMNVEV (reference sequence). This CDR3 has 16 residues. CDR3 sequence (DNA): TGTGCCAGCAGTTTATCGCAGGGCAGCTCCTACAATGAGCAGTTCTTC. It codes for CASSLSQGSSYNEQFF.

V usage is TRBV19 and J usage is TRBJ2-1; TRBD2 is a possible D gene (5 bases). Germline-derived CDR1 and CDR2 are LNHDA and SQIVND (reference sequence). Trimming took off 8 bases at V and 1 base at J, with 9 bases between the two ends. This CDR3 contains 13 residues. In nucleotides, the CDR3 is TGTGCCAGTGATCGGGGATCCTACAATGAGCAGTTCTTC. It translates to CASDRGSYNEQFF.

This clone was found a few times. This chain uses TRBV19 with TRBJ1-4, with D possibly TRBD1 on 5 matching bases. Germline V gene data show CDR1 as LNHDA and CDR2 as SQIVND (reference sequence). CDR3 length: 16 residues. V was cut by 5 bases and J by 1 base, with 14 bases left in between. CDR3 DNA sequence: TGTGCCAGTAGTGTTACACCGGGGGGAACTAATGAAAAACTGTTTTTT. Its translation is CASSVTPGGTNEKLFF.

This chain uses TRBV7-8 with TRBJ2-7, with 7 bases matching TRBD1. The CDR3 is made up of 15 amino acids. V shed 4 bases and J 3 bases; nucleotides not matched to a gene: 9. The germline CDR1 and CDR2 sequences are SGHVS and FQNEAQ. Written as DNA, the CDR3 is TGTGCCAGCAGCTCCCGGGACAGAGAAGGCTACGAGCAGTACTTC. Its translation: CASSSRDREGYEQYF.

The V and J genes are TRBV5-1 and TRBJ2-7, with TRBD1 matching over 11 bases. This CDR3 is built from 13 residues. The trim removed 4 bases at V and 6 bases at J, leaving 3 bases unmatched. CDR1 SGHRS and CDR2 YFSETQ come from the germline V gene. CDR3: CASSPGTGGEQYF. CDR3 bases: TGCGCCAGCAGCCCCGGGACAGGGGGCGAGCAGTACTTC.

In nucleotides, the CDR3 is TGCAGCGCGATTACAGCGAACACTGAAGCTTTCTTT. Amino acid sequence: CSAITANTEAFF. The rearrangement links TRBV29-1 to TRBJ1-1; no definite D call. Trimming took 7 bases from V and 1 from J, leaving 10 bases between them. From germline, CDR1 is SQVTM and CDR2 ANQGSEA. The CDR3 has 12 residues.

This chain uses TRBV27 with TRBJ1-6, with D possibly matching TRBD1 (6 bases). CDR3 length equals 13 residues. Trimming left V 5 bases short and J 7 bases short, with 9 bases between. CDR1 is MNHEY and CDR2 is SMNVEV in the germline V gene (reference sequence). DNA of the CDR3: TGTGCCAGCAGTCGGACAGCCAATTCACCCCTCCACTTT. Protein product: CASSRTANSPLHF.